This TCR beta chain stems from a study of radiotherapy plus CTLA-4 blockade in lung cancer. Libraries were prepared by immunoSEQ multiplex PCR; TCRdb keeps only in-frame clonotypes and omits some of them. The profile shows around 110,000 clones, 81% of them singletons. From germline, CDR1 is SGHNT and CDR2 YYREEE (reference sequence). The CDR3 length is 15 residues. Trimming removed 5 bases from V and 2 bases from J, with 16 bases in between. This TCR derives from a human donor with non-small cell lung cancer that progressed on radiotherapy plus ipilimumab. Some clones in this sample may be carry-over from other donors' samples. This specimen was peripheral blood, taken from a patient treated with radiotherapy plus ipilimumab. The chain has TRBV5-4 and TRBJ1-2, with D maybe TRBD1 (6 bases). In nucleotides, the CDR3 is TGTGCCAGCAGTTCCCAACAAACAGGGAACTATGGCTACACCTTC. Amino acids: CASSSQQTGNYGYTF.